This T cell receptor beta chain was documented in a study of T cell responses to AZD1222 COVID-19 vaccine. Study summary: Second-dose recipients at about 4 or about 12 weeks were treated as one pooled group. Study-wide results and limits: At study baseline, merely several AZD1222 recipients were seropositive.

This clone appeared a few times. Its antigen remains unidentified. The germline gives CDR1 SGHRS, CDR2 YFSETQ. With 6 bases removed from V and 4 bases from J, the gap between germline ends came to 13 bases. The CDR3 has 14 residues. The table came from immunoSEQ multiplex PCR; TCRdb's copy has only in-frame clones and leaves some out. The sample holds about 55,000 clones, roughly 90% seen once. This receptor was identified in an adult in good health. Source: peripheral blood, taken on day 0 of AZD1222 vaccination. The chain carries TRBV5-1 and TRBJ2-2; possibly TRBD1 for D (6 bases). The DNA of the CDR3 is TGCGCCAGCACAAACAGGGTCGCCACCGGGGAGCTGTTTTTT. It yields the protein CASTNRVATGELFF.